The 20 T cell receptor beta chains listed next were all sequenced from one sample in a study of CD8+CD57+ T cells in acquired aplastic anemia. CD8+CD57+ cell expansion, shown by flow cytometry, had occurred in the patients selected for sequencing. The study profiled TCR beta VDJ and CDR3 using genomic DNA as template. TCRdb re-derived calls from the reads in MiXCR, one entry per CDR3 protein. The table has just over 450,000 distinct CDR3 sequences, less than 35% seen once. Sequenced: sorted CD4+, CD8+, or CD8+CD57+ T cells (not recorded which) from PBMCs. These receptors came from a human donor with aplastic anemia.

This clonotype came up many times. The chain couples TRBV9 to TRBJ2-1; no clear D gene. V was trimmed by 2 bases and J by 9 bases, leaving 18 bases between them. The CDR3 sequence is 15 residues long. CDR1 and CDR2 from the germline V gene are SGDLS and YYNGEE. CDR3 in amino acids: CASSVAADDETEQFF. The CDR3 DNA follows: TGTGCCAGCAGCGTTGCTGCAGATGACGAAACTGAGCAGTTCTTC.

This chain connects TRBV25-1 to TRBJ1-1, with 7 bases identical to TRBD1. The V gene's germline CDR1 is MGHDK and CDR2 SYGVNS. The J segment lost 6 bases and the V segment lost 6 bases, leaving 10 bases of the junction unmatched. The CDR3 has 14 amino acids. CDR3 nucleotide sequence: TGTGCCAGCAGCCGACAGGGCGTCGCTCCTGAAGCTTTCTTT. It codes for CASSRQGVAPEAFF. The full variable domain, completed using reference TRBV25-1 and TRBJ1-1, is EADIYQTPRYLVIGTGKKITLECSQTMGHDKMYWYQQDPGMELHLIHYSYGVNSTEKGDLSSESTVSRIRTEHFPLTLESARPSHTSQYLCASSRQGVAPEAFFGQGTRLTVV.

A few counts support this clonotype. V and J are TRBV3-1 and TRBJ2-5; 8 bases agree with TRBD2. The CDR3 is made up of 16 amino acids. The germline V gene has CDR1 LGHDT and CDR2 YNNKEL (reference sequence). The trim removed 6 bases at V and 3 bases at J, leaving 12 bases unmatched. CDR3 residues: CASRKLAAAEKETQYF. CDR3 DNA: TGTGCCAGCAGGAAACTAGCGGCGGCGGAAAAAGAGACCCAGTACTTC.

V gene TRBV25-1 combines with J gene TRBJ2-3; D remains unclear. The CDR3 is 14 amino acids. V lost 2 bases and J 6 bases, leaving 12 bases between the germline ends. Germline CDR1 MGHDK, CDR2 SYGVNS. The CDR3 DNA reads as TGTGCCAGCAGTGAACTAACGGGCCGGGATACGCAGTATTTT. The encoded protein is CASSELTGRDTQYF.

For this clonotype: The junction differs from germline at one of its ends, possibly a read error. The chain is built from TRBV6-4 and TRBJ1-5; 10 nucleotides align to TRBD1. CDR3 size: 19 residues. Germline V gives CDR1 MRHNA, CDR2 SNTAGT. In nucleotides, the CDR3 is TGTGCCACCAGTGACCCGGGACAGGGGATCCCCTATAGCAATCAGCCCCAGCATTTT. Amino acids: CATSDPGQGIPYSNQPQHF.

Written as DNA, the CDR3 is TGTGCCAGCGCGCGGGACAGGGTTCTCTACGAGCAGTACTTC. Protein sequence: CASARDRVLYEQYF. The rearrangement uses TRBV7-8 and TRBJ2-7; 9 nucleotides agree with TRBD1. V lost 8 bases and J lost 3; bases outside the gene matches: 8. The CDR3 sequence is 14 residues long. Germline loops: CDR1 SGHVS, CDR2 FQNEAQ.

V gene TRBV25-1 combines with J gene TRBJ2-7; TRBD1 is a possible D gene (6 bases). Trimming pared 5 bases from V and 0 bases from J, leaving 14 bases between. The CDR3 runs 15 residues. The germline V gene has CDR1 MGHDK and CDR2 SYGVNS. The CDR3, as DNA: TGTGCCAGCAGTAACACCGGGACAATCTCCTACGAGCAGTACTTC. It encodes CASSNTGTISYEQYF.

The gene calls are TRBV19 and TRBJ1-3; D might be TRBD1 (6 bases). The germline V gene encodes CDR1 LNHDA and CDR2 SQIVND (reference sequence). The CDR3 has 16 residues. Trimming left V 0 bases short and J 0 bases short, with 9 bases between. CDR3 sequence (DNA): TGTGCCAGTAGTATAGATGGACAGATCTCTGGAAACACCATATATTTT. It specifies CASSIDGQISGNTIYF.

This clonotype has only a few counts. The rearrangement joins TRBV19 to TRBJ1-6, with D possibly being TRBD1 (5 bases). CDR3 length: 15 amino acids. V lost 7 bases, J lost 7 bases, and 17 bases lay in between. Germline V gene lookup returns CDR1 LNHDA and CDR2 SQIVND (reference sequence). The CDR3 loop reads CASTPGRVGNSPLHF. In DNA, the CDR3 is TGTGCCAGTACTCCCGGCAGGGTAGGCAATTCACCCCTCCACTTT. The entire variable domain, with the rest obtained from reference TRBV19 and TRBJ1-6, is as follows: DGGITQSPKYLFRKEGQNVTLSCEQNLNHDAMYWYRQDPGQGLRLIYYSQIVNDFQKGDIAEGYSVSREKKESFPLTVTSAQKNPTAFYLCASTPGRVGNSPLHFGNGTRLTVT.

This clonotype came up a few times. The chain recombines TRBV4-3 with TRBJ1-5, with D unclear. The germline V gene encodes CDR1 LGHNA and CDR2 YSLEER. The CDR3 is 14 amino acids. V lost 0 bases, J lost 7 bases, and 10 bases lay in between. The chain's CDR3 is CASSQEMGNQPQHF. Here the CDR3 DNA reads TGCGCCAGCAGCCAAGAAATGGGGAACCAGCCCCAGCATTTT.

The rearrangement uses TRBV20-1 and TRBJ1-2; D is unclear. Germline lookup yields CDR1 DFQATT and CDR2 SNEGSKA (reference sequence). V dropped 3 bases and J dropped 6 bases, with 11 bases sitting between them. CDR3 size: 12 residues. The DNA of the CDR3 is TGCAGTGCTAGTAGGACGGGTGATGGCTACACCTTC. The encoded protein is CSASRTGDGYTF.

This chain uses TRBV2 with TRBJ1-2; D gene ambiguous. This CDR3 is 13 amino acids long. V lost 8 bases to trimming and J lost 8 bases, with 18 bases between them. Germline loops: CDR1 SNHLY, CDR2 FYNNEI. The DNA of the CDR3 is TGTGCCAGCCCCTACCCCGGGCCCGGGGGCTACACCTTC. Residues: CASPYPGPGGYTF.

This clonotype has just a few counts. The chain joins TRBV12-3 or TRBV12-4 to TRBJ1-3, with 8 bases aligning to TRBD1. V lost 5 bases to trimming and J lost 0 bases; unmatched junction nucleotides: 3. CDR3 length: 15 residues. The CDR3 loop is CASSPGTGSGNTIYF. For the CDR3, the DNA is TGTGCCAGCAGTCCCGGGACAGGCTCTGGAAACACCATATATTTT.

V gene TRBV20-1 combines with J gene TRBJ1-1; D is ambiguous. Germline CDR1 reads DFQATT; CDR2 reads SNEGSKA (reference sequence). With 4 bases removed from V and 0 bases from J, the gap between germline ends came to 12 bases. The CDR3 is 14 amino acids. The DNA for the CDR3 is TGCAGTGCTAAAAAAGGACCTTTGAACACTGAAGCTTTCTTT. This codes for CSAKKGPLNTEAFF.

This clonotype was detected many times. The chain recombines TRBV7-3 with TRBJ2-5, with TRBD1 matching over 7 bases. In germline, CDR1 is SGHTA, CDR2 FQGTGA. This CDR3 has 13 amino acids. Trimming removed 5 bases from V and 3 bases from J; junction bases left unmatched: 3. The CDR3 reads CASSADREETQYF. The CDR3 DNA follows: TGTGCCAGCAGCGCCGACAGGGAAGAGACCCAGTACTTC.

This clonotype was observed at least ten times. The CDR3 DNA follows: TGTGCCAGCAGTTCAACCCCCGGGACTACTGCTGAAGCTTTCTTT. Translated, it gives CASSSTPGTTAEAFF. The V gene is TRBV2, the J gene TRBJ1-1; the D gene is possibly TRBD1 (5 bases). The germline V gene encodes CDR1 SNHLY and CDR2 FYNNEI. Trimming left V 5 bases short and J 6 bases short, with 19 bases between. This CDR3 has 15 residues.

This clonotype was counted between two and nine times. The gene calls are TRBV5-5 and TRBJ2-7; 7 bases are shared with TRBD1. In germline, CDR1 is SGHKS, CDR2 YYEKEE (reference sequence). Trimming removed 0 bases from V and 2 bases from J; junction bases left unmatched: 5. CDR3 length: 15 residues. The CDR3 DNA follows: TGTGCCAGCAGCTTGGCAGGGACAGCCACCTACGAGCAGTACTTC. Its protein product is CASSLAGTATYEQYF. Full variable domain (missing parts from reference TRBV5-5 and TRBJ2-7): DAGVTQSPTHLIKTRGQQVTLRCSPISGHKSVSWYQQVLGQGPQFIFQYYEKEERGRGNFPDRFSARQFPNYSSELNVNALLLGDSALYLCASSLAGTATYEQYFGPGTRLTVT.

Many counts were recorded for this clonotype. This chain joins TRBV10-1 and TRBJ1-4, with 7 bases fitting TRBD1. The CDR3 covers 16 residues. With V trimmed by 10 bases and J by 0 bases, 11 bases remained unmatched. The germline V gene has CDR1 WNHNN and CDR2 SYGVQD (reference sequence). CDR3 protein: CAIPGQPRATNEKLFF. The DNA for the CDR3 is TGCGCCATACCGGGACAGCCAAGGGCAACTAATGAAAAACTGTTTTTT.

This clonotype was observed at least ten times. The J gene is TRBJ1-5, the V gene TRBV5-6; possible D gene TRBD1, 6 bases. CDR3 length: 15 residues. In germline, CDR1 is SGHDT, CDR2 YYEEEE. Trimming shortened V by 2 bases and J by 4 bases, and 13 bases separated the two germline ends. CDR3 coding DNA: TGTGCCAGCAGCTTTCGACAGGTTGAAAATCAGCCCCAGCATTTT. As protein: CASSFRQVENQPQHF.

The V gene is TRBV20-1, the J gene TRBJ1-1; TRBD1 might be the D (5 bases). The CDR3 covers 11 residues. The V end lost 4 bases, the J end lost 4 bases, and 7 bases lay between the germline ends. Germline V gene data show CDR1 as DFQATT and CDR2 as SNEGSKA (reference sequence). The CDR3 DNA follows: TGCAGTGCTATCAGGGCCACTGAAGCTTTCTTT. Its translation: CSAIRATEAFF.